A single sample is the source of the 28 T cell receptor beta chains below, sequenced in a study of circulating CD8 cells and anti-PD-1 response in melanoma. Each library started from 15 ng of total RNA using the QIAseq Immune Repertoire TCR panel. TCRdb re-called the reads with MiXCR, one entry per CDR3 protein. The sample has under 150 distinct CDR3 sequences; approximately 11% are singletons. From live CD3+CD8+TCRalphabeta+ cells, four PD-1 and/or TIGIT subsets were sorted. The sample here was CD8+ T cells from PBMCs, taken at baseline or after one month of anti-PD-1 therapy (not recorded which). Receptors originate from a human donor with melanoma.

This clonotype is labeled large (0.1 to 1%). The CDR3 loop reads CASSLGGYFNEQFF. CDR3 nucleotide sequence: TGTGCCAGCAGCTTAGGCGGATACTTCAATGAGCAGTTCTTC. The rearrangement uses TRBV7-3 and TRBJ2-1; D unclear. V lost 2 bases and J 6 bases, leaving 11 bases between the germline ends. CDR3 length: 14 amino acids. Germline loops: CDR1 SGHTA, CDR2 FQGTGA.

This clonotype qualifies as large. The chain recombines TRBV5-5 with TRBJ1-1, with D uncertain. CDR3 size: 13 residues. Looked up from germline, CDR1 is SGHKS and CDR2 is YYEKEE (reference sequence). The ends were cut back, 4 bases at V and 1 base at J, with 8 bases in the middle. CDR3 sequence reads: CASSAYTNTEAFF. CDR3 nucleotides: TGTGCCAGCAGCGCCTACACGAACACTGAAGCTTTCTTT.

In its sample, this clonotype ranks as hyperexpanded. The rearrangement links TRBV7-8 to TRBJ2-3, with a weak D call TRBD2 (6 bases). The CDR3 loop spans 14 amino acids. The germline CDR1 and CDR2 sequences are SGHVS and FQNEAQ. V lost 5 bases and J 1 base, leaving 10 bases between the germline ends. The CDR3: CASSLRRGTDTQYF. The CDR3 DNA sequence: TGTGCCAGCAGCCTTCGGAGGGGCACAGATACGCAGTATTTT. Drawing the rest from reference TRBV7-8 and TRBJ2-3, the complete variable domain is GAGVSQSPRYKVAKRGQDVALRCDPISGHVSLFWYQQALGQGPEFLTYFQNEAQLDKSGLPSDRFFAERPEGSVSTLKIQRTQQEDSAVYLCASSLRRGTDTQYFGPGTRLTVL.

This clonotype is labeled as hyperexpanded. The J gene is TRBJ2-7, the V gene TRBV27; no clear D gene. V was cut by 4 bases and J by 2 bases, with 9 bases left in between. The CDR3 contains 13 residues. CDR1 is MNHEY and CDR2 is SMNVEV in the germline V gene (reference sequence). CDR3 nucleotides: TGTGCCAGCAGTTATTCGGCCGCCTACGAGCAGTACTTC. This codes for CASSYSAAYEQYF.

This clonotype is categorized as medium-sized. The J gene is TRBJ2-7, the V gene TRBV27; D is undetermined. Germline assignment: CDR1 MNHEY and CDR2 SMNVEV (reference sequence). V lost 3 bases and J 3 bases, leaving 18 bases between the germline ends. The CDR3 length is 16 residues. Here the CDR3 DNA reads TGTGCCAGCAGTTTGGGCCCTCCGGGCCTTTACTACGAGCAGTACTTC. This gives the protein CASSLGPPGLYYEQYF.

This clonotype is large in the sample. The CDR3 region has the DNA TGTGCCAGCAAATCACCGGGACCGTTCAACCCTAAGCAGTACTTC. Translated, it gives CASKSPGPFNPKQYF. V usage is TRBV21-1 and J usage is TRBJ2-7; the table's TRBD1 call for D was not verified on the DNA. TRBV21-1 is termed a pseudogene. The CDR3 is 15 residues long.

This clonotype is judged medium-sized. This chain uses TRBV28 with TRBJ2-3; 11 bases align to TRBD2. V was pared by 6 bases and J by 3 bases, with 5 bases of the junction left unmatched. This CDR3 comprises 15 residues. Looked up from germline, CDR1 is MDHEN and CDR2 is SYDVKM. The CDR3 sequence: CASRSGTSGTDTQYF. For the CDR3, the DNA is TGTGCCAGCAGATCCGGGACTAGCGGTACAGATACGCAGTATTTT.

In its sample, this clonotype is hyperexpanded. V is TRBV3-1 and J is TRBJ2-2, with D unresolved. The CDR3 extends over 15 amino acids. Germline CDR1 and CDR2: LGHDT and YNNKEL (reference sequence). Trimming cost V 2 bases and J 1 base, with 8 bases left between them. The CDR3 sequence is CASSQQALNTGELFF. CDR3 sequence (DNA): TGTGCCAGCAGCCAACAAGCTCTGAACACCGGGGAGCTGTTTTTT.

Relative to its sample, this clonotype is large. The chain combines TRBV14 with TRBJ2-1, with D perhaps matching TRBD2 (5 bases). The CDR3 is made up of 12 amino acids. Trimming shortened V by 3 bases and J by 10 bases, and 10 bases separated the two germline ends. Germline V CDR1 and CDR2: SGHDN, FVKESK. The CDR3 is CASSQNRREQFF. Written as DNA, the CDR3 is TGTGCCAGCAGCCAGAATAGGAGGGAGCAGTTCTTC.

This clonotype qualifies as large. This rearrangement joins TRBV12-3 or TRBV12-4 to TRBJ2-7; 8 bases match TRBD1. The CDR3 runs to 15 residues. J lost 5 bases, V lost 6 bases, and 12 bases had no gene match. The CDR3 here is CASSPVTGEYDEQYF. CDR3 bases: TGTGCCAGCAGCCCCGTGACAGGGGAATACGACGAGCAGTACTTC.

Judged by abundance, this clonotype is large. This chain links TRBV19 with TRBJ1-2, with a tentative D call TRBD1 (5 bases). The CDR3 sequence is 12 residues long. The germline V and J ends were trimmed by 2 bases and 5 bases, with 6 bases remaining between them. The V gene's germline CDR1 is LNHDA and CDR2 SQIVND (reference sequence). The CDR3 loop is CASSIWGYGYTF. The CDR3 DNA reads TGTGCCAGTAGTATATGGGGGTATGGCTACACCTTC. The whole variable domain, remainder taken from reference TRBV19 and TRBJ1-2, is DGGITQSPKYLFRKEGQNVTLSCEQNLNHDAMYWYRQDPGQGLRLIYYSQIVNDFQKGDIAEGYSVSREKKESFPLTVTSAQKNPTAFYLCASSIWGYGYTFGSGTRLTVV.

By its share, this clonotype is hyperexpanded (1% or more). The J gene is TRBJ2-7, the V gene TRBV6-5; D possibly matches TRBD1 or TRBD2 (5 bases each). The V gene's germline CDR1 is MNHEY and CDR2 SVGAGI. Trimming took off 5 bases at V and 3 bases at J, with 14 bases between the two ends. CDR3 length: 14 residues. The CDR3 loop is CASSTAGTGYEQYF. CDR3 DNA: TGTGCCAGCAGTACGGCCGGGACGGGCTACGAGCAGTACTTC.

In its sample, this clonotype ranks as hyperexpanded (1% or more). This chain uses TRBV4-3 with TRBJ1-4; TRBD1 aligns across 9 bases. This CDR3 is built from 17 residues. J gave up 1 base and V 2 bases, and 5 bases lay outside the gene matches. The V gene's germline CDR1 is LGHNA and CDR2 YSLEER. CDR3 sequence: CASSQSTGGITNEKLFF. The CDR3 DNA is TGCGCCAGCAGCCAATCCACAGGGGGCATAACTAATGAAAAACTGTTTTTT.

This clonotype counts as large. CDR3 nucleotides: TGTGCCAGCTCACCGCGAGTCGGAACAACTAATGAAAAACTGTTTTTT. This sequence encodes CASSPRVGTTNEKLFF. The rearrangement uses TRBV18 and TRBJ1-4, with D unclear. Germline V gene sequence: CDR1 KGHSH, CDR2 LQKENI. The CDR3 has 16 amino acids. V dropped 3 bases and J dropped 0 bases, with 11 bases sitting between them.

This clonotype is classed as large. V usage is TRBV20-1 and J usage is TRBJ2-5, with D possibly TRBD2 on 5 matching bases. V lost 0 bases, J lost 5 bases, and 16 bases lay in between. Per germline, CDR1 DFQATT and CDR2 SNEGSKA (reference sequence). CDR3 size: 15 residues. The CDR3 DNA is TGCAGTGCTAGAGATCTCCGGGAAATAAAGGAGACCCAGTACTTC. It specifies CSARDLREIKETQYF.

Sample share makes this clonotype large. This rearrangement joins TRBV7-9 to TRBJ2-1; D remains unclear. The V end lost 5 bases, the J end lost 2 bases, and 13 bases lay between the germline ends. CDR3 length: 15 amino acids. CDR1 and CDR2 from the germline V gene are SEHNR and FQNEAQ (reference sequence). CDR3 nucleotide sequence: TGTGCCAGCAGCCAATTCAGGAGCGCCTACAATGAGCAGTTCTTC. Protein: CASSQFRSAYNEQFF.

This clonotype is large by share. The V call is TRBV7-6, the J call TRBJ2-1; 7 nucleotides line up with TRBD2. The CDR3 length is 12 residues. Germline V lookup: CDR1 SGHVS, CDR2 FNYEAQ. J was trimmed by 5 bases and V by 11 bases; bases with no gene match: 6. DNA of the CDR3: TGTGCCTCTGGCGGGGGTAACAATGAGCAGTTCTTC. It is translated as CASGGGNNEQFF. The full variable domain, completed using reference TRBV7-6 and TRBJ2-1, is GAGVSQSPRYKVTKRGQDVALRCDPISGHVSLYWYRQALGQGPEFLTYFNYEAQQDKSGLPNDRFSAERPEGSISTLTIQRTEQRDSAMYRCASGGGNNEQFFGPGTRLTVL.

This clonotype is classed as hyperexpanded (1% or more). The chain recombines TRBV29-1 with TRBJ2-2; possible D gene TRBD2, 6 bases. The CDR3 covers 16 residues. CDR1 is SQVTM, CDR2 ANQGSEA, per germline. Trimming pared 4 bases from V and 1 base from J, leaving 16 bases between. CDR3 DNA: TGCAGCGTTGTTGGTGGGGGGATGTGGAACACCGGGGAGCTGTTTTTT. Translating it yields CSVVGGGMWNTGELFF.

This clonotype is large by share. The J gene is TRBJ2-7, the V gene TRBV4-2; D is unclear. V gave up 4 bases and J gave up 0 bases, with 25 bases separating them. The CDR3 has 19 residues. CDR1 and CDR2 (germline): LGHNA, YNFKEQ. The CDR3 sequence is CASSPQANSETPSSYEQYF. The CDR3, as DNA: TGTGCCAGCAGCCCCCAAGCCAATTCGGAGACCCCGAGCTCCTACGAGCAGTACTTC.

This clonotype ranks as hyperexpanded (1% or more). CDR3 sequence (DNA): TGCGCCAGCAGCGCGACTAGCGGGAGGACCTACAATGAGCAGTTCTTC. This sequence encodes CASSATSGRTYNEQFF. V gene TRBV5-1 combines with J gene TRBJ2-1; 13 bases are a match to TRBD2. The V gene's germline CDR1 is SGHRS and CDR2 YFSETQ. The CDR3 is 16 residues long. V was clipped by 4 bases and J by 2 bases; unmatched bases: 3. The entire variable domain, with the rest obtained from reference TRBV5-1 and TRBJ2-1, is as follows: KAGVTQTPRYLIKTRGQQVTLSCSPISGHRSVSWYQQTPGQGLQFLFEYFSETQRNKGNFPGRFSGRQFSNSRSEMNVSTLELGDSALYLCASSATSGRTYNEQFFGPGTRLTVL.

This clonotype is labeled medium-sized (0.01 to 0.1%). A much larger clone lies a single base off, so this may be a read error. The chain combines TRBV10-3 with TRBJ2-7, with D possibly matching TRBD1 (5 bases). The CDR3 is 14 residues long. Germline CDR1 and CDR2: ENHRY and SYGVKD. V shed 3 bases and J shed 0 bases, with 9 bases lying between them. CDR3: CAISEWGSSYEQYF. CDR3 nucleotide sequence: TGTGCCATCAGTGAATGGGGCAGCTCCTACGAGCAGTACTTC.

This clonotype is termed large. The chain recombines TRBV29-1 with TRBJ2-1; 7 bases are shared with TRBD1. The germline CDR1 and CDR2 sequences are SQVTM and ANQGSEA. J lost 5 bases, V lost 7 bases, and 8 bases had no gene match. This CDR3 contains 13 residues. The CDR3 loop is CSANPTGNNEQFF. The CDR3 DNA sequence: TGCAGCGCTAACCCGACAGGGAACAATGAGCAGTTCTTC.

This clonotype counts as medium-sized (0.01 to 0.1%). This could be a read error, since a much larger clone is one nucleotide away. Here the CDR3 DNA reads TGTGCCAGCAGATTACCCACAGGACTTGTCTACAAGCAGTACTTC. Protein: CASRLPTGLVYKQYF. The chain uses TRBV6-2 or TRBV6-3 and TRBJ2-7; tentatively, D is TRBD1 or TRBD2 (5 bases each). Per germline, CDR1 MNHEY and CDR2 SVGEGT. The CDR3 length is 15 residues.

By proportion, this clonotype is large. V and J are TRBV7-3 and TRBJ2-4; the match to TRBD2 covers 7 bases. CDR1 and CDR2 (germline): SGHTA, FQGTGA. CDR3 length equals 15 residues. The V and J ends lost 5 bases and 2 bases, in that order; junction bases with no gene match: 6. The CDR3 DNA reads TGTGCCAGCAGCCCGGGCGGGGGTACCAAAAACATTCAGTACTTC. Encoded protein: CASSPGGGTKNIQYF.

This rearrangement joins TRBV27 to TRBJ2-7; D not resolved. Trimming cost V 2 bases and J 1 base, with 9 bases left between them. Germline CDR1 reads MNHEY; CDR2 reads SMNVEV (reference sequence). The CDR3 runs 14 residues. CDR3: CASSLGDMSYEQYF. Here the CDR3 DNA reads TGTGCCAGCAGTTTAGGTGACATGTCCTACGAGCAGTACTTC.

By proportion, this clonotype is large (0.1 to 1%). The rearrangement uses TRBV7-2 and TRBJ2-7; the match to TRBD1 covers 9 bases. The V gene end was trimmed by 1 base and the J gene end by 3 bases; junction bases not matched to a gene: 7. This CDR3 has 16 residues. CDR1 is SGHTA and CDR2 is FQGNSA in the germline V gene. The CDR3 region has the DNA TGTGCCAGCAGCTTAGTTAAAGGGACAGGGTACTACGAGCAGTACTTC. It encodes CASSLVKGTGYYEQYF. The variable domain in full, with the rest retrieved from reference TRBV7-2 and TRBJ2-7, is GAGVSQSPSNKVTEKGKDVELRCDPISGHTALYWYRQSLGQGLEFLIYFQGNSAPDKSGLPSDRFSAERTGGSVSTLTIQRTQQEDSAVYLCASSLVKGTGYYEQYFGPGTRLTVT.

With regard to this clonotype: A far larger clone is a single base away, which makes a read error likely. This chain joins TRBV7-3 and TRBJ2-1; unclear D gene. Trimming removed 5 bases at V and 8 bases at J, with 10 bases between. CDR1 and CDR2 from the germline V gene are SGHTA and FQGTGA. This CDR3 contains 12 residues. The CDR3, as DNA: TGTGCCAGCAGCCCTATACAACATGAGCAGTTCTTC. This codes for CASSPIQHEQFF.

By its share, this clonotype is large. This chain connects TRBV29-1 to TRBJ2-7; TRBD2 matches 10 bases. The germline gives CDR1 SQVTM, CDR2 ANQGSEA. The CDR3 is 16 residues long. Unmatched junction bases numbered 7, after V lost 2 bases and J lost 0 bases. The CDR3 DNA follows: TGCAGCGTTGAATTGAAGCGGGAGGGTGCCTCCTACGAGCAGTACTTC. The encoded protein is CSVELKREGASYEQYF.